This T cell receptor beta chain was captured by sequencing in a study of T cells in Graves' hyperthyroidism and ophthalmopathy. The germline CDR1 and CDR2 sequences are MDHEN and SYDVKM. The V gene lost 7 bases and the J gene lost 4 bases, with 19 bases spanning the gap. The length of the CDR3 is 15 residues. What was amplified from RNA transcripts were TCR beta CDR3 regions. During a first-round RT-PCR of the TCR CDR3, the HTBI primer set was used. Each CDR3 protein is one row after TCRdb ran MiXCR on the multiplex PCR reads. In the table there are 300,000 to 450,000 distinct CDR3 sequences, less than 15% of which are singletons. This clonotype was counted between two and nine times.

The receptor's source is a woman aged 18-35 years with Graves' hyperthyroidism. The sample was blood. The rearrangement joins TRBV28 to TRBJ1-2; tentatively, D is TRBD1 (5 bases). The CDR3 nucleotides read TGTGCCAGCACTACCGGAGAGGGGCTCTCCTATGGCTACACCTTC. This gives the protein CASTTGEGLSYGYTF.